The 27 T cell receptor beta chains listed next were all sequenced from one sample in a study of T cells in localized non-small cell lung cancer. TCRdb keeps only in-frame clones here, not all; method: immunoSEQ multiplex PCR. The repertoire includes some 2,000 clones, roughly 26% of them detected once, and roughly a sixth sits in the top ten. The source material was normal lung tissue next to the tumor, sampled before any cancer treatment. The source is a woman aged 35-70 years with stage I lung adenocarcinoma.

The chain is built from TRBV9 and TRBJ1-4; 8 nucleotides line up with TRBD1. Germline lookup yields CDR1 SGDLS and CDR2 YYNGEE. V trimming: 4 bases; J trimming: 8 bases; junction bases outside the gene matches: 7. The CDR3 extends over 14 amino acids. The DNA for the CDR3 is TGTGCCAGCAGCCCCGGACAGGGTAGAGAAAAACTGTTTTTT. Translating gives CASSPGQGREKLFF.

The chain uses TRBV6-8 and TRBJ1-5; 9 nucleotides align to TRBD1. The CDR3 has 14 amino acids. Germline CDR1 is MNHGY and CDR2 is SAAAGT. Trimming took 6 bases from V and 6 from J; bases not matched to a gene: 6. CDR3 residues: CASRGQGTVQPQHF. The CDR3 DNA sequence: TGTGCCAGCAGGGGACAGGGTACGGTTCAGCCCCAGCATTTT.

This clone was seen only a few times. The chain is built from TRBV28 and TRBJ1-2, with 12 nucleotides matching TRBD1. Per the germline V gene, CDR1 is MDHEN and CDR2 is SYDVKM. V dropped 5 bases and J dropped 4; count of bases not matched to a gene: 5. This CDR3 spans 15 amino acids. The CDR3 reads CASSKPGQGAYGYTF. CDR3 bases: TGTGCCAGCAGTAAACCGGGACAGGGGGCCTATGGCTACACCTTC.

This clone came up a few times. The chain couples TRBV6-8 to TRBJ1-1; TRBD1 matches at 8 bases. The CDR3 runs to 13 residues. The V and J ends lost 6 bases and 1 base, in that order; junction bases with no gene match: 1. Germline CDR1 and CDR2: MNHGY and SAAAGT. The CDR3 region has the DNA TGTGCCAGCAGGACAGGGGCGAACACTGAAGCTTTCTTT. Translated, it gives CASRTGANTEAFF.

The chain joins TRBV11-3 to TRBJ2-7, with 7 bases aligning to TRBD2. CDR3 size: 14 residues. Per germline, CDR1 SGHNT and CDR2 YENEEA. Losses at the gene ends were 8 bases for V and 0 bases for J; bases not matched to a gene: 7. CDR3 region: CASGSAGSSYEQYF. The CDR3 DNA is TGTGCCAGCGGGTCAGCGGGGAGCTCCTACGAGCAGTACTTC.

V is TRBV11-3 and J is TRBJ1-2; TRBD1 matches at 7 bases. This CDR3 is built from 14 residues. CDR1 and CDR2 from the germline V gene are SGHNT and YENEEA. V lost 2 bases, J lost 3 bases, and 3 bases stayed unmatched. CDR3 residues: CASSLTGVDYGYTF. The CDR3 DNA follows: TGTGCCAGCAGCTTAACAGGGGTGGACTATGGCTACACCTTC.

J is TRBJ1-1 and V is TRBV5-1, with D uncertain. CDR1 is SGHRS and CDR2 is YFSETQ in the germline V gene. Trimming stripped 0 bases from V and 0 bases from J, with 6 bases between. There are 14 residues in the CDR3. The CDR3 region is CASSLDWVNTEAFF. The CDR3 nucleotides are TGCGCCAGCAGCTTGGATTGGGTGAACACTGAAGCTTTCTTT.

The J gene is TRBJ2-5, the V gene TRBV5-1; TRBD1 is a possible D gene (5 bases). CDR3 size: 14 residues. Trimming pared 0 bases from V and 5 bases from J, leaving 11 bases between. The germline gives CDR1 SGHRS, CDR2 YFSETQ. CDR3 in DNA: TGCGCCAGCAGCTTGGTGGTGGGGCAGGAGACCCAGTACTTC. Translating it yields CASSLVVGQETQYF.

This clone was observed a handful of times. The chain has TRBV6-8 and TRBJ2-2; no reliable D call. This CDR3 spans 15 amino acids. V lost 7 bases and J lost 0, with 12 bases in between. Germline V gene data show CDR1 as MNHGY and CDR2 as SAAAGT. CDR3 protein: CASTPITPNTGELFF. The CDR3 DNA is TGTGCCAGCACTCCTATAACTCCGAACACCGGGGAGCTGTTTTTT.

For the CDR3, the DNA is TGTGCCAGTAGTATAGACCCGCTCCCCGGGACAGGGATTTCACCCCTCCACTTT. Encoded protein: CASSIDPLPGTGISPLHF. The V and J genes are TRBV19 and TRBJ1-6, with 9 bases matching TRBD1. Germline V lookup: CDR1 LNHDA, CDR2 SQIVND (reference sequence). The CDR3 has 18 amino acids. Trimming took 0 bases from V and 9 from J; bases not matched to a gene: 12.

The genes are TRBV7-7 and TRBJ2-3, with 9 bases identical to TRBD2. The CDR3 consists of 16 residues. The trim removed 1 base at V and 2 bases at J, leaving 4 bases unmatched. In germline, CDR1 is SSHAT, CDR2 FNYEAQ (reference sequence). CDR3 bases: TGTGCCAGCAGCTTAGATAGCGGGGGAAACACAGATACGCAGTATTTT. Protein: CASSLDSGGNTDTQYF.

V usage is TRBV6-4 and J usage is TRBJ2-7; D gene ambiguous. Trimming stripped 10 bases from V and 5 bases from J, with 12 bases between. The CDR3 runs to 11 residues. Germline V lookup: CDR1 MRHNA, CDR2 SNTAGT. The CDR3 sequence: CAITSGDEQYF. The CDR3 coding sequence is TGTGCCATCACCTCCGGCGACGAGCAGTACTTC.

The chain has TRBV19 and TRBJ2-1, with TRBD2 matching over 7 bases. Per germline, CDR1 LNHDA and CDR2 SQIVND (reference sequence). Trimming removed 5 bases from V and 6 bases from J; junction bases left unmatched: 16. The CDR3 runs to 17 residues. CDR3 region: CASSPVASGRGGNEQFF. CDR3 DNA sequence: TGTGCCAGTAGTCCAGTGGCAAGCGGCCGCGGGGGCAATGAGCAGTTCTTC.

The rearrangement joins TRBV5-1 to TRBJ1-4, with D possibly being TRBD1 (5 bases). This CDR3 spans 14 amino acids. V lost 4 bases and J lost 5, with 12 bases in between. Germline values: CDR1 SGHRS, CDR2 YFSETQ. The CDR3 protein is CASSEGRVNEKLFF. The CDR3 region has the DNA TGCGCCAGCAGCGAGGGACGGGTGAATGAAAAACTGTTTTTT.

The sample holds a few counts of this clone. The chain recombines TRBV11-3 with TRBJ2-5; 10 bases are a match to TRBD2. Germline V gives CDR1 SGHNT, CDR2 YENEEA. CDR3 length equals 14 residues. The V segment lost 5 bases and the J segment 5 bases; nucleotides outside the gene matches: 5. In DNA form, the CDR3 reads TGTGCCAGCAGCACTAGCGGGGCCCAGGAGACCCAGTACTTC. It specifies CASSTSGAQETQYF.

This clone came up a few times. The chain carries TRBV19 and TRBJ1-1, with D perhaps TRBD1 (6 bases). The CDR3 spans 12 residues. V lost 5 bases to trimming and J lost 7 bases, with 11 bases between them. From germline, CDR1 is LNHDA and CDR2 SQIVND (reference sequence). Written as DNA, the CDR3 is TGTGCCAGTAGTCCCAGGGGAGGTGAAGCTTTCTTT. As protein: CASSPRGGEAFF.

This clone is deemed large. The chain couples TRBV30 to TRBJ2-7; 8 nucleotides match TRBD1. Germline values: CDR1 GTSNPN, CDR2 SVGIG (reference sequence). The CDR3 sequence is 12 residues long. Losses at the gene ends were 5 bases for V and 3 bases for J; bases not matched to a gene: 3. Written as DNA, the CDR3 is TGTGCCTGGGGACAGGGAATCTACGAGCAGTACTTC. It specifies CAWGQGIYEQYF.

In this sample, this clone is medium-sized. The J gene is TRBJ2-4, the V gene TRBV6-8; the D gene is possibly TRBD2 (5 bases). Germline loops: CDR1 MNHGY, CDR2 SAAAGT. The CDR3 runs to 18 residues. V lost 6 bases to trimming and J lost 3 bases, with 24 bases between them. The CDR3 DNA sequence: TGTGCCAGCAGACTTGGGGTCCAAGCGGTGGTTGACAAAAACATTCAGTACTTC. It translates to CASRLGVQAVVDKNIQYF.

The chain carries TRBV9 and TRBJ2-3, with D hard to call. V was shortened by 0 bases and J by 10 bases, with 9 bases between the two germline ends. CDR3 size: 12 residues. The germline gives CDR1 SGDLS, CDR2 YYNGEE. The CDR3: CASSVEGEAQYF. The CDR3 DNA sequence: TGTGCCAGCAGCGTAGAAGGAGAGGCGCAGTATTTT.

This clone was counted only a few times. The DNA for the CDR3 is TGTGCCAGCAGCCCCCCCGACACAATCTATGGCTACACCTTC. Translation: CASSPPDTIYGYTF. This chain uses TRBV11-3 with TRBJ1-2, with D unclear. V lost 5 bases to trimming and J lost 4 bases, with 14 bases between them. Germline V CDR1 and CDR2: SGHNT, YENEEA. The CDR3 contains 14 residues.

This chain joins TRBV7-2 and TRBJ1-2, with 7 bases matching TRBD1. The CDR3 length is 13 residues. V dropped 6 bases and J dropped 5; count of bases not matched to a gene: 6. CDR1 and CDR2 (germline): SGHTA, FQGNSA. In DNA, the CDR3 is TGTGCCAGCAGTCGGGACAGCCTTTATGGCTACACCTTC. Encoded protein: CASSRDSLYGYTF.

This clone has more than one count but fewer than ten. In nucleotides, the CDR3 is TGTGCCAGCAGTCAAACAGGACAGGGGAACTATGGCTACACCTTC. It yields the protein CASSQTGQGNYGYTF. V is TRBV6-8 and J is TRBJ1-2, with 9 bases lining up with TRBD1. Germline assignment: CDR1 MNHGY and CDR2 SAAAGT. The V gene end was trimmed by 5 bases and the J gene end by 2 bases; junction bases not matched to a gene: 6. The CDR3 length is 15 residues.

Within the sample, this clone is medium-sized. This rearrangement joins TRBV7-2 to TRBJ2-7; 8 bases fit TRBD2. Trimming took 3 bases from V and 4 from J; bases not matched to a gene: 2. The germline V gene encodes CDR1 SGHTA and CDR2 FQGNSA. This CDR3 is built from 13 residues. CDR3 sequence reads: CASSFAGGYEQYF. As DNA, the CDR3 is TGTGCCAGCAGCTTTGCGGGGGGTTACGAGCAGTACTTC.

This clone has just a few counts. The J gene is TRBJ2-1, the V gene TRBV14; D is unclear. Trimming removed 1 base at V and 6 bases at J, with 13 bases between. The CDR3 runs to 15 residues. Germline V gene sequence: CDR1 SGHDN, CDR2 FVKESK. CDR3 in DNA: TGTGCCAGCAGCCAAGGTGGTAACAGCCCCAATGAGCAGTTCTTC. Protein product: CASSQGGNSPNEQFF.

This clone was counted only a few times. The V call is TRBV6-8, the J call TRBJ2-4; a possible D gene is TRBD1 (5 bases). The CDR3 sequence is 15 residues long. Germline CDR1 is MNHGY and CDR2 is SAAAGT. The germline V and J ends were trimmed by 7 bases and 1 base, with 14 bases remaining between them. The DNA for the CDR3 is TGTGCCAGCAAGTTGGGGCCGCTGGCCAAAAACATTCAGTACTTC. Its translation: CASKLGPLAKNIQYF.

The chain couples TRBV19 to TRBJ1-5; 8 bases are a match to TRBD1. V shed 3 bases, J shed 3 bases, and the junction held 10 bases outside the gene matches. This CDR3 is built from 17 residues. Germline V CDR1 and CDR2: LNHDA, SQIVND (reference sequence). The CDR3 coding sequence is TGTGCCAGTAGTATTCAATCGACAGGGGCATTCAATCAGCCCCAGCATTTT. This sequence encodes CASSIQSTGAFNQPQHF. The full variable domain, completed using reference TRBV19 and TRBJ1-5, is DGGITQSPKYLFRKEGQNVTLSCEQNLNHDAMYWYRQDPGQGLRLIYYSQIVNDFQKGDIAEGYSVSREKKESFPLTVTSAQKNPTAFYLCASSIQSTGAFNQPQHFGDGTRLSIL.

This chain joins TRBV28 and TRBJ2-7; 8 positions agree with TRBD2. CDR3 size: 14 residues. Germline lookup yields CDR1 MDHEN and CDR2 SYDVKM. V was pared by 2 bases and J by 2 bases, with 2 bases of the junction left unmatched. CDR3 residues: CASSLGGGTYEQYF. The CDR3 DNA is TGTGCCAGCAGTTTAGGCGGGGGGACCTACGAGCAGTACTTC.